This T cell receptor (beta chain) was identified during a study of blood T cell repertoires in COVID-19. Background on the study: Acute and convalescent COVID-19 samples came from the United States, Italy and Spain. From T cells, B-cell-depleted T cells, or PBMCs came the material, which was cDNA or gDNA.

V lost 0 bases and J lost 7; bases outside the gene matches: 11. This CDR3 is built from 18 residues. CDR1 is SGHTA and CDR2 is FQGNSA in the germline V gene. The authors' processing: It was from reference gene primer amplification that nucleated cell counts were estimated. Sequencing was performed with immunoSEQ multiplex PCR; in TCRdb, only in-frame clones are kept and a portion is missing. V, J and clone size were drawn from that table, and D and trimming were deduced from the DNA. The data contain some 97,000 clones, 85% of them singletons. The source is a man over 45 with active or convalescent COVID-19. V usage is TRBV7-2 and J usage is TRBJ1-6, with 8 positions matching TRBD1. The sample consisted of peripheral blood. DNA of the CDR3: TGTGCCAGCAGCTTAGCGTATTGGACAGGGAGGGAAAATTCACCCCTCCACTTT. Translated: CASSLAYWTGRENSPLHF.